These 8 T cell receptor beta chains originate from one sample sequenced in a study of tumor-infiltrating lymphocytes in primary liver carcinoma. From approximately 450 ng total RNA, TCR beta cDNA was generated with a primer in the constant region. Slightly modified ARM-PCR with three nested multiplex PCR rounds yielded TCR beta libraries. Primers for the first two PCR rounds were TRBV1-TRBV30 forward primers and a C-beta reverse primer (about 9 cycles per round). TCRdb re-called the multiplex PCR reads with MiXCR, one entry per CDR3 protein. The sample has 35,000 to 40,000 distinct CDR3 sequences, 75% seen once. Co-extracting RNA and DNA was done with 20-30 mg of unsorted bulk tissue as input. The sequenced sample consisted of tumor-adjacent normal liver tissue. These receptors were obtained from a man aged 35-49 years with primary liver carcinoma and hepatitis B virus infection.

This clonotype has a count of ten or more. CDR3 bases: TGCGCCAGCAGCCTTAAAATAGCGGGAAATTTAGGTGAGCAGTTCTTC. Translation gives CASSLKIAGNLGEQFF. The rearrangement joins TRBV5-1 to TRBJ2-1; TRBD2 aligns across 8 bases. Germline CDR1 is SGHRS and CDR2 is YFSETQ. V lost 4 bases to trimming and J lost 9 bases; unmatched junction nucleotides: 15. The CDR3 runs to 16 residues.

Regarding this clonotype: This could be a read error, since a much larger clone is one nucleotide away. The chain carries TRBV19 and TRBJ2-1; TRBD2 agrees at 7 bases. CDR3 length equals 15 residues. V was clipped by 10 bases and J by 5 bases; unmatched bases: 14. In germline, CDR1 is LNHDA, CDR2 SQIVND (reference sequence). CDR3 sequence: CATGRNRGINNEQFF. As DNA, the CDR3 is TGTGCCACCGGGAGGAACCGTGGGATTAACAATGAGCAGTTCTTC.

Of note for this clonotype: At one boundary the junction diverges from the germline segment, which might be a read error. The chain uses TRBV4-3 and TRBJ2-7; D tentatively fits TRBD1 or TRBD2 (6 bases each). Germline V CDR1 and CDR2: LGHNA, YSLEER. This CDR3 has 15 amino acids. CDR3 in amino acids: CASSRDRGAGDDQYF. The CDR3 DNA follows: TGCGCCAGCAGCCGAGATAGGGGGGCTGGAGACGACCAGTACTTC.

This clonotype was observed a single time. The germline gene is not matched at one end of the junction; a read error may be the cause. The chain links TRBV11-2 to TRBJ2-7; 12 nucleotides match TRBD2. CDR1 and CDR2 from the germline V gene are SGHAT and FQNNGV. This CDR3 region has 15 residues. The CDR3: CASSFPLAGGLERYF. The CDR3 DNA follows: TGTGCCAGCAGCTTCCCTCTAGCGGGAGGGCTCGAGCGGTACTTC.

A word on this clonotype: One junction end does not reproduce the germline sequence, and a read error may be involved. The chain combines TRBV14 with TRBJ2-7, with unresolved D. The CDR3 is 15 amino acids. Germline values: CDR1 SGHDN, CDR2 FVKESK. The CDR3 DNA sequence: TGTGCCAGCAGCCCCTCAGGACGGAAACTATACGAGCAGAACTTC. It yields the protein CASSPSGRKLYEQNF.

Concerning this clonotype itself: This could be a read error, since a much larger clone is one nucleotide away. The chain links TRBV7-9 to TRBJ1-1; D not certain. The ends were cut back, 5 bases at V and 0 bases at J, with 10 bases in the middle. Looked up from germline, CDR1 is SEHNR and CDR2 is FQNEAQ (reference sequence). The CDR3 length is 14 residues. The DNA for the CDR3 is TGTGCCAGCAGCCAACAGATCATGAACACTGAAGCTTTCTTT. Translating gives CASSQQIMNTEAFF.

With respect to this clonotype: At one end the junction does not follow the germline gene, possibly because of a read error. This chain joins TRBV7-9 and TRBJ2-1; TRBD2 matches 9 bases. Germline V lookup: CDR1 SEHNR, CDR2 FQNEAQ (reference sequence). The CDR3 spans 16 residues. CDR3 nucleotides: TGTGCGAGCAGCCCATATAGGGCTAGCGGGAACAATGGGCAGTTCTTC. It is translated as CASSPYRASGNNGQFF.

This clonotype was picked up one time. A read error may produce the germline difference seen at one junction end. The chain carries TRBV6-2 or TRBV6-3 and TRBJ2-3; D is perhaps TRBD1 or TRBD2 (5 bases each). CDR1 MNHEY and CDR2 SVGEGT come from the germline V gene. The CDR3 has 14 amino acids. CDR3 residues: CVSGRGGAGDTQYF. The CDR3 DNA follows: TGTGTCAGCGGTCGGGGCGGCGCCGGAGATACGCAGTATTTT.